A single TCR beta chain is shown here with its context. The antigen is undetermined. Primers included in the PCR were 60 Vbeta and 13 Jbeta primers. Produced via immunoSEQ multiplex PCR; TCRdb's table is partial and in-frame only. The sample holds approximately 130,000 clones, over 75% seen once. This sample was taken from a study of cytomegalovirus exposure and HLA in healthy donors. Study results and limitations: It was in a later analysis that TCR association rates were seen to vary by HLA locus, highest for DRB1 and lowest for HLA-C. There were around 160 TCR beta chains listed as cytomegalovirus-associated.

All donors participated as healthy donors of bone marrow. The clonotype was recovered from a boy younger than 18 in good health and CMV-seronegative. Sequenced: PBMCs.

This CDR3 reads CASSPLGDSNQPQHF. The CDR3 DNA sequence: TGTGCCAGCAGCCCGTTGGGCGATAGCAATCAGCCCCAGCATTTT. V usage is TRBV6-5 and J usage is TRBJ1-5, with D unclear. V gave up 6 bases and J gave up 0 bases, with 12 bases separating them. Germline loops: CDR1 MNHEY, CDR2 SVGAGI. The CDR3 has 15 amino acids.